The 2 T cell receptor beta chains given below trace back to one sample, sequenced in a study of human T cells and chemical hapten exposure. Time point of the sample: healthy volunteer bleed at 2 weeks. RNA extraction used unfractionated whole blood as the source of total RNA. TCRdb itself ran the RACE reads through MiXCR, one entry per CDR3 protein. The sample lists roughly 130,000 distinct CDR3 sequences, about 9.4% seen once, with roughly 1.6% in the top ten. Sequenced input: whole blood. The receptor set was obtained from a male donor in good health. Some clones in this sample may be carry-over from other donors' samples.

This clonotype has more than one count but fewer than ten. This chain joins TRBV4-3 and TRBJ2-1; 7 bases are a match to TRBD1. Germline loops: CDR1 LGHNA, CDR2 YSLEER. This CDR3 is 13 amino acids long. V shed 4 bases, J shed 9 bases, and the junction held 6 bases outside the gene matches. The CDR3 DNA reads as TGCGCCAGCAGCCCCGGACAGGCCGGTGAGCAGTTCTTC. It translates to CASSPGQAGEQFF.

This rearrangement joins TRBV4-3 to TRBJ2-7; TRBD2 might be the D (6 bases). Germline CDR1 reads LGHNA; CDR2 reads YSLEER. V dropped 1 base and J dropped 5 bases, with 12 bases sitting between them. The CDR3 loop spans 14 amino acids. CDR3 in amino acids: CASSQGGDWDEQYF. The CDR3 DNA reads TGCGCCAGCAGCCAAGGGGGGGATTGGGACGAGCAGTACTTC.